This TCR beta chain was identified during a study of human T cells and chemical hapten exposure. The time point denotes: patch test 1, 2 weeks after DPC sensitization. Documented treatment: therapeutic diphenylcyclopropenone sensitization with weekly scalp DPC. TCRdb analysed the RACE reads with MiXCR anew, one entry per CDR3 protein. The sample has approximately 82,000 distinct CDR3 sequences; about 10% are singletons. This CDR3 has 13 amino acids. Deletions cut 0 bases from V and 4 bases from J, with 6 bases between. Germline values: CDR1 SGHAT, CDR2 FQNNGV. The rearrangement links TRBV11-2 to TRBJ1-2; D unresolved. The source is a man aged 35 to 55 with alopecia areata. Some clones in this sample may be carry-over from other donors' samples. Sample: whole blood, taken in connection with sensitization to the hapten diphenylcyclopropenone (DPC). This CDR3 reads CASSLDRPYGYTF. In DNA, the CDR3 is TGTGCCAGCAGCTTAGACCGACCCTATGGCTACACCTTC.